The clone carrying this TCR beta chain was seen a handful of times. Researchers grouped second doses given at about 4 or about 12 weeks into one pool. Assay used: immunoSEQ multiplex PCR; TCRdb lists only in-frame clones, some missing. The sample shows 65,000 to 85,000 clones, under 90% of them seen only once. Per germline, CDR1 MGHRA and CDR2 YSYEKL. V dropped 4 bases and J dropped 5; count of bases not matched to a gene: 9. The CDR3 has 15 amino acids. These data originate in a study of T cell responses to AZD1222 COVID-19 vaccine. This sequence joins TRBV4-1 and TRBJ2-5; TRBD2 aligns across 8 bases. The specimen comprised peripheral blood, sampled 28 days after the second AZD1222 dose. The clonotype comes from an adult who received the AZD1222 COVID-19 vaccine. CDR3 bases: TGCGCCAGCAGCCCGGGACTAGGCCGGCGTGAGACCCAGTACTTC. Protein product: CASSPGLGRRETQYF.